These T cell receptor beta chains were read from a single sample in a study of early T cells in non-severe SARS-CoV-2 infection. TCRdb reanalysed the 5' RACE reads using MiXCR and keeps one entry per CDR3 protein. This table has some 41,000 distinct CDR3 sequences, 5.8% appearing once. Sequencing was performed on whole blood. Receptors were obtained from an adult who was a healthcare worker with PCR-confirmed SARS-CoV-2 infection or an uninfected control (not recorded which). Each CDR3 is given with its conserved first and last residue. The D gene is left open where the match is weak.

TRBD2 TRBV19 CASSIDRAGGPTDTQYF
NA TRBV12-3/TRBV12-4 CASSLFGGDGYTF
TRBD2 TRBV12-3/TRBV12-4 CASSGTRPWKYF
TRBD1 TRBV10-3 CAISVGDRGEAFF
NA TRBV18 CASSPPGRSGELFF
NA TRBV2 CASSEGGAVSGANVLTF
NA TRBV6-6 CASSYSPTRWGSGELFF
TRBD2 TRBV6-2/TRBV6-3 CASSPRLAGGIGEQFF
NA TRBV5-1 CASSPSVSNTGELFF
TRBD2 TRBV20-1 CSASPSGGADTQYF
NA TRBV12-3/TRBV12-4 CASSSRGQGYTF
NA TRBV12-3/TRBV12-4 CASSLGFRGNQPQHF
NA TRBV7-3 CASSSSGTLTDTQYF
TRBD1 TRBV10-3 CAISRTGPPSYEQYF
NA TRBV12-3/TRBV12-4 CASSPGELLNPSRANVLTF
NA TRBV7-2 CASSLLWSSGNTIYF
NA TRBV7-9 CASSLGSGSDTQYF
TRBD1 TRBV19 CASSIGGQDFSYEQYF
NA TRBV7-9 CASSSGATNTGELFF
NA TRBV6-5 CASSYSWGSPLHF
TRBD1 TRBV2 CASRGQGRSPETQYF
NA TRBV7-9 CASSLGTPEQYF
NA TRBV3-1 CASSLQGAKNIQYF
TRBD2 TRBV20-1 CSAKLAGGPPQYF
NA TRBV7-3 CASSPGGSYEQYF
NA TRBV20-1 CSARPGQGDWNSPLHF
TRBD1 TRBV5-1 CASSSGTATDTQYF
TRBD2 TRBV6-1 CASSEGLANNEQFF
NA TRBV11-2 CASSPRRATYQETQYF
NA TRBV19 CASSKGEFSGANVLTF
TRBD1 TRBV7-2 CASSPGQGAINEQFF
TRBD2 TRBV6-6 CASSYPPGLAGVQAYEQYF
NA TRBV7-9 CASSLPGRGITGELFF
TRBD1 TRBV4-1 CASSQDDRAYYEQYF
TRBD2 TRBV20-1 CSATLAGGPREQYF
TRBD1 TRBV7-2 CASSPNNRGENSPLHF
NA TRBV10-2 CASSELSWVYEQYF
NA TRBV12-3/TRBV12-4 CASSPGLSYNEQFF
NA TRBV29-1 CSVDLRGLGYGYTF
NA TRBV20-1 CSARVAAGEGDGYTF
TRBD2 TRBV6-1 CASSEDWLAGVTGELFF
TRBD2 TRBV29-1 CSVRLAGARAYNEQFF
TRBD1 TRBV3-1 CASSRSGTGTYGYTF
TRBD2 TRBV30 CAWSRLAGGTGNIQYF
NA TRBV7-8 CASSSRESPGELFF
NA TRBV2 CASSEQGINTGELFF
TRBD2 TRBV19 CASRGLAGETQYF
NA TRBV7-6 CASSVQGLRETQYF
NA TRBV20-1 CSAREVRGSGNTIYF